Each of the 9 T cell receptor beta chains below was sequenced from the same sample in a study of shared clonotypes between healthy human individuals. Clones were sequenced by immunoSEQ multiplex PCR, and TCRdb holds only the in-frame ones, with some missing. The sample consists of under 2,500,000 clones, approximately 96% of them appearing once. The material sequenced was naive CD4+ T cells sorted from blood. Described subset: CD45RA+ positively selected. These TCRs come from a man younger than 35 in good health.

A note on this clone: Other DNA sequences in the same sample also yield this CDR3. The rearrangement links TRBV5-6 to TRBJ1-2, with D hard to call. CDR1 and CDR2 from the germline V gene are SGHDT and YYEEEE. V was shortened by 3 bases and J by 0 bases, with 6 bases between the two germline ends. This CDR3 comprises 13 residues. The CDR3 coding sequence is TGTGCCAGCAGCTCGGGGACTAACTATGGCTACACCTTC. This gives the protein CASSSGTNYGYTF. Based on the CDR3 plus reference TRBV5-6 and TRBJ1-2, the full variable domain is DAGVTQSPTHLIKTRGQQVTLRCSPKSGHDTVSWYQQALGQGPQFIFQYYEEEERQRGNFPDRFSGHQFPNYSSELNVNALLLGDSALYLCASSSGTNYGYTFGSGTRLTVV.

The V gene is TRBV9, the J gene TRBJ2-5; maybe TRBD2 (6 bases). CDR1 is SGDLS and CDR2 is YYNGEE in the germline V gene. The V end lost 4 bases, the J end lost 5 bases, and 18 bases lay between the germline ends. The CDR3 is 15 residues long. The CDR3 here is CASSPRDSLRETQYF. In nucleotides, the CDR3 is TGTGCCAGCAGCCCCCGGGACTCCCTGAGGGAGACCCAGTACTTC.

The J gene is TRBJ2-3, the V gene TRBV10-3, with 8 bases matching TRBD2. Germline CDR1 ENHRY, CDR2 SYGVKD. V lost 2 bases, J lost 4 bases, and 2 bases stayed unmatched. The CDR3 has 14 residues. CDR3 sequence (DNA): TGTGCCATCAGTGAGACGGGGGGGTCAGATACGCAGTATTTT. It yields the protein CAISETGGSDTQYF.

The rearrangement uses TRBV19 and TRBJ1-5; TRBD1 matches at 8 bases. Trimming at V came to 7 bases and at J to 7 bases, leaving 6 bases not matched to a gene. The CDR3 is made up of 13 amino acids. Per the germline V gene, CDR1 is LNHDA and CDR2 is SQIVND (reference sequence). CDR3 region: CASTWTGNQPQHF. The CDR3, as DNA: TGTGCCAGTACGTGGACAGGGAACCAGCCCCAGCATTTT.

J is TRBJ2-3 and V is TRBV7-2; the D is unclear. Germline V gene lookup returns CDR1 SGHTA and CDR2 FQGNSA. Between the trimmed V and J ends, which lost 3 bases and 2 bases, there was a span of 6 bases. There are 13 residues in the CDR3. In nucleotides, the CDR3 is TGTGCCAGCAGCTTCGGGTACACAGATACGCAGTATTTT. It translates to CASSFGYTDTQYF. The full variable domain, rest sourced from reference TRBV7-2 and TRBJ2-3, is GAGVSQSPSNKVTEKGKDVELRCDPISGHTALYWYRQSLGQGLEFLIYFQGNSAPDKSGLPSDRFSAERTGGSVSTLTIQRTQQEDSAVYLCASSFGYTDTQYFGPGTRLTVL.

This chain uses TRBV5-8 with TRBJ2-7, with 9 bases that match TRBD1. Unmatched junction bases numbered 3, after V lost 5 bases and J lost 0 bases. CDR3 length: 14 amino acids. Germline assignment: CDR1 SGHTS and CDR2 YDEGEE. The CDR3 DNA reads as TGTGCCAGCAGGAAGACAGGGGGCTCCTACGAGCAGTACTTC. It encodes CASRKTGGSYEQYF.

The genes are TRBV6-5 and TRBJ1-5, with no clear D. CDR1 and CDR2 from the germline V gene are MNHEY and SVGAGI. V was trimmed by 2 bases and J by 7 bases, leaving 12 bases between them. The CDR3 spans 14 residues. The DNA of the CDR3 is TGTGCCAGCAGTTACGGACGGGCCGAGCAGCCCCAGCATTTT. It yields the protein CASSYGRAEQPQHF.

The J gene is TRBJ2-3, the V gene TRBV6-6; D unresolved. The CDR3 has 14 amino acids. CDR1 and CDR2 from the germline V gene are MNHNY and SVGAGI (reference sequence). Trimming left V 0 bases short and J 2 bases short, with 6 bases between. The CDR3 DNA is TGTGCCAGCAGTTACTCGCGGTTCACAGATACGCAGTATTTT. Residues: CASSYSRFTDTQYF.

A note on this clone: The sample carries other DNA sequences with the same CDR3. V is TRBV5-1 and J is TRBJ2-3; D may be TRBD1 (6 bases). With 0 bases removed from V and 0 bases from J, the gap between germline ends came to 8 bases. Germline V gene data show CDR1 as SGHRS and CDR2 as YFSETQ. This CDR3 contains 15 residues. For the CDR3, the DNA is TGCGCCAGCAGCTTGGGGGGACAAAGCACAGATACGCAGTATTTT. Protein product: CASSLGGQSTDTQYF.